This T cell receptor beta chain was recovered during a study of vaccination effects on CD4 cells after COVID-19 (dated 2022 in TCRdb). Regarding the study in general: To identify antigen-specific CD4+ T cell clonotypes by their expansion, the ViraFEST assay first stimulated PBMC with viral peptide pools and then applied TCR sequencing. Across the study, the median time from the second dose to post-vaccine sampling was 72 days (range 14 to 241). Over 1.5 million PBMC per well were cultured with approximately 10 ug/ml peptides in IMDM containing approximately 4.5% human AB serum, about 9.6 IU/ml IL-2 and gentamicin. SARS-CoV-2 spike-specific CD4+ TCR repertoires were compared before and after mRNA vaccination in COVID-19 convalescent patients and in infection-naive vaccine recipients. The full study included over 8 COVID-19 convalescent patients and a handful of SARS-CoV-2-naive healthy vaccine recipients. In the study, cultures from other donors were sequenced using the Oncomine TCR Beta short-read assay on an Illumina iSeq 100. What the work shows at the level of the full study, not this receptor alone: Marked clonal contraction was observed in both infection-induced and vaccine-induced clones at late post-vaccination timepoints, consistent with waning T cell responses. Among healthy vaccine recipients, nearly all vaccine-induced clones were SARS-CoV-2 mono-reactive, and just 1 of 255 was cross-reactive with common cold coronaviruses. The study was limited by a small number of convalescent patients, and early post-infection timepoints were lacking.

The library was produced with the immunoSEQ multiplex PCR assay. DNA from the CD4+ T cells that had been cultured and isolated underwent TCR beta CDR3 sequencing. Per the original workflow: The analysis removed non-productive TCR sequences, trimmed reads to the CDR3 region, and retained only CDR3s that were 7 or more amino acids long. The MANAFEST web app was used to identify antigen-specific clonotypes by comparing expansion in peptide wells with expansion in reference cultures. For clones to be considered positive, expansion at FDR<0.05 versus reference and all other wells, an odds ratio above 5, and a frequency above 0.1% in two replicate wells were required. Cross-reactive clonotypes were defined as significantly expanded in SARS-CoV-2 spike wells and in at least one common cold coronavirus spike condition. Levenshtein distance calculated with the stringdist R package was used to assess CDR3 similarity, and unrooted trees were constructed with ape in R 3.6.1. In TCRdb, the immuneACCESS table is reduced to in-frame sequences with V and J assigned. These tables do not hold every clone; where another copy was compared, an unresolved V gene accounts for under half, and the others remain unexplained. The V and J calls and clone size are taken from that table; D and trimming were inferred from the DNA. This sample has about 57,000 clones in its table, and under 85% of those were observed once. Of the sample, about 4.5% is held by the ten largest clones.

CDR1 and CDR2, looked up from the germline V gene (reference sequence), are SGHKS and YYEKEE. At the junction V is shortened by 4 bases and J by 3 bases; bases outside the gene matches: 21. Spanning cysteine to phenylalanine, the CDR3 consists of 20 amino acids. This entry keeps only the CDR3 DNA: 60 bases, framed from base 1. Note on this clone: Which antigen it targets is not known. The record has no base qualities; no much larger clone is one base away.

After around ten days of culture, CD4+ T cells were isolated with the EasySep CD4+ T cell isolation kit. Two doses of either the BNT162b2 or the mRNA-1273 mRNA SARS-CoV-2 vaccine were administered to participants. The absence of prior SARS-CoV-2 infection in healthy vaccine recipients was confirmed by negative nucleocapsid antibodies before and after vaccination. Half of the culture medium was replaced with fresh IL-2-containing medium on days 3 and 7. Unless noted otherwise, every peptide stimulation condition was grown in triplicate wells. PBMC were separated from whole blood using Ficoll-Paque Plus gradient centrifugation and were then either cryopreserved at -140C or used fresh. The QIAamp micro DNA kit was used to extract genomic DNA from the cultured CD4+ T cells.

The rearranged chain carries TRBV5-5 and TRBJ2-2; 7 nucleotides in the junction match TRBD2. The clonotype comes from a human donor who received a COVID-19 vaccine. The source material was CD4+ T cells from PBMCs cultured without peptide, sampled after COVID-19 vaccination. The CDR3 region: CASSPRTLGRRIADTGELFF. DNA sequence: TGTGCCAGCAGCCCGCGGACACTCGGGAGGCGAATCGCAGACACCGGGGAGCTGTTTTTT.